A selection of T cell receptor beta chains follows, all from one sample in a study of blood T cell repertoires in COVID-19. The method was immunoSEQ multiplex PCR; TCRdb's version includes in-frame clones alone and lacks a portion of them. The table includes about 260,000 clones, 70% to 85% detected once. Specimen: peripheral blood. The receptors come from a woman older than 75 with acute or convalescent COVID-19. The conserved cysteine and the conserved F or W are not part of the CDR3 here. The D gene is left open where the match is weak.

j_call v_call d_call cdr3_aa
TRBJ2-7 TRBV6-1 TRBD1 ASSKTGEQY
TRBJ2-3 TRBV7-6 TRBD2 ASSLLSGRITDTQY
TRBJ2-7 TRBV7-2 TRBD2 ASSLFGALAGSSYEQY
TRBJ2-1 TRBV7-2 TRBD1 ASSRGQGAYNEQF
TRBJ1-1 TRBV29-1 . SVGRQGGTEAF
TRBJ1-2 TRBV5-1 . ASSLGGRNYGYT
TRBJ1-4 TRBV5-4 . ASSSPGLGGEKLF
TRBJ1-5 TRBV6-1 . ASSAWAGEGGNQPQH
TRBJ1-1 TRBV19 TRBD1 ASSSTDRAEMSF
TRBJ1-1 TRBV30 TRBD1 AWSPGTGGTEAF
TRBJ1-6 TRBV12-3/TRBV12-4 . ASSLQLSPLH
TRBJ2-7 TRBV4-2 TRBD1 ASSQEGGGQGYEQY
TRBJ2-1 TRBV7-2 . ASSLDGSSYNEQF
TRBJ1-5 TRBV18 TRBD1 ASSFGQGNQPQH
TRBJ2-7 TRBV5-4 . ASSLETAGSEQY
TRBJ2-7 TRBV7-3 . ASATATYEQY
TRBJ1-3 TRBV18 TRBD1 ASSPRRQGVSGNTIY
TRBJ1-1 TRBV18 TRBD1 ASSRLTGETEAF
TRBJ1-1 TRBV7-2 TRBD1 ASSVRQGRFNTEAF
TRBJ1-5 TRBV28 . ASSRSQGDQPQH
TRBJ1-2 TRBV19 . ASTPRSGGIFNYGYT
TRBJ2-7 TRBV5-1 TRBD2 ASSLAEGLVSYEQY
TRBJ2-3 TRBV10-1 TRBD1 ASSAGNRAGTDSTDTQY
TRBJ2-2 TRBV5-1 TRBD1 ASSFLPGQGANTGELF
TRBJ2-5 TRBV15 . ATSTGKETQY
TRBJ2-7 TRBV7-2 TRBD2 ASSFQRERGFVEQY
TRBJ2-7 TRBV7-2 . ASSPRVVQY
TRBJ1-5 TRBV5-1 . ASSQGPGGKPQH
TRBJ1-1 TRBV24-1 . APLGIGEGLNTEAF
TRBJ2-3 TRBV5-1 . ASSLDGGAADTQY
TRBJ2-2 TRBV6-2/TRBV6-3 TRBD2 ASSYPNPRGGVNGELF
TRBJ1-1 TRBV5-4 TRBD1 ASRLGQGNTEAF
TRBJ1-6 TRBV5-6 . ASSWSGVYSPLH
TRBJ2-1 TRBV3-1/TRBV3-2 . ASFNYEQF
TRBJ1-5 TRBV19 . ASRPANQGSNQPQH
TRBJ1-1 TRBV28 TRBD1 ASNLRTGGNTEAF
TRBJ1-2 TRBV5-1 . ASSLVFGEPGYT
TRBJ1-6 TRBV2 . ASNAGGSYNSPLH
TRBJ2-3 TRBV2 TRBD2 ASREAGGPTDTQY
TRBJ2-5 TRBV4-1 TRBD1 ASSQRTGDVETQY
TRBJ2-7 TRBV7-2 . ASSPTGYEQY
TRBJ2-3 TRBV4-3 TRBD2 ASSQDRAGVADTQY
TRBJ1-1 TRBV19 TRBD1 ASFRDRASEAF
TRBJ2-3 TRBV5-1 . ASSGEQGSDTQY
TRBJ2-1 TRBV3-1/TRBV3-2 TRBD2 ASSQGASGRVYNEQF
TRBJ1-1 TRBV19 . ASSARTEMNTEAF
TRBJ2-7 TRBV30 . AWREAGLSSYEQY
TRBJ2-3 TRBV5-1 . ASHRQAGDTQY
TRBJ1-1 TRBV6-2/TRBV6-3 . ASSPEGSGNTEAF
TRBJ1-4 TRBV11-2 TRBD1 ASSLGARGLTNEKLF